The 28 T cell receptor beta chains below come from one sample, sequenced in a study of shared clonotypes between healthy human individuals. Sequencing used immunoSEQ multiplex PCR; TCRdb keeps in-frame clones, though not all of them. This table has roughly 410,000 clones, just over 95% appearing once. Sequencing was done on a sample of memory CD8+ T cells sorted from blood. Subset specified: CD45RO+ cells pooled with CCR7-negative TemRA cells. The receptors were sampled from a man aged 25 to 40 in good health.

The V and J genes are TRBV6-1 and TRBJ2-3; D is ambiguous. V was pared by 6 bases and J by 0 bases, with 10 bases between. The germline gives CDR1 MNHNS, CDR2 SASEGT. The CDR3 runs 14 residues. This CDR3 is CASRVYTSTDTQYF. The CDR3 DNA reads as TGTGCCAGCAGAGTTTACACTAGCACAGATACGCAGTATTTT.

The chain has TRBV30 and TRBJ2-7; 8 positions match TRBD1. The CDR3 totals 20 residues. Germline lookup yields CDR1 GTSNPN and CDR2 SVGIG (reference sequence). V was pared by 1 base and J by 5 bases, with 25 bases of the junction left unmatched. The CDR3 bases are TGTGCCTGGAGTGGGGATTACAGGGGCTGGGACAGGAGGGTTCGAGACGAGCAGTACTTC. Translating it yields CAWSGDYRGWDRRVRDEQYF.

The chain carries TRBV27 and TRBJ2-7, with 10 bases that match TRBD2. CDR3 length: 14 amino acids. Germline lookup yields CDR1 MNHEY and CDR2 SMNVEV (reference sequence). V gave up 3 bases and J gave up 3 bases; unmatched junction bases: 2. In nucleotides, the CDR3 is TGTGCCAGCAGTTTCCAGCGGGGGGGCTACGAGCAGTACTTC. This sequence encodes CASSFQRGGYEQYF.

V and J are TRBV30 and TRBJ1-5, with 9 bases identical to TRBD1. The CDR3 extends over 15 amino acids. Per the germline V gene, CDR1 is GTSNPN and CDR2 is SVGIG (reference sequence). J lost 4 bases, V lost 5 bases, and 9 bases had no gene match. CDR3 DNA sequence: TGTGCCTGGGCACCCGGGACAGGGTCAAATCAGCCCCAGCATTTT. Protein: CAWAPGTGSNQPQHF.

As concerns this clone: Relative to the germline gene, one junction end is altered; a read error may explain this. The V and J genes are TRBV5-4 and TRBJ2-7; TRBD1 matches 10 bases. Germline assignment: CDR1 SGHNT and CDR2 YYREEE (reference sequence). The CDR3 is made up of 16 amino acids. The CDR3 spells CASSLWVGDRGSGMCF. The CDR3 coding sequence is TGTGCCAGCAGCTTATGGGTGGGGGACAGGGGTAGCGGGATGTGCTTC.

This sequence joins TRBV5-4 and TRBJ2-3; 12 nucleotides align to TRBD2. The CDR3 length is 16 residues. From germline, CDR1 is SGHNT and CDR2 YYREEE (reference sequence). J was trimmed by 6 bases and V by 0 bases; bases with no gene match: 5. This CDR3 is CASSLASGRARDTQYF. The CDR3 nucleotides read TGTGCCAGCAGCTTGGCTAGCGGGAGGGCCCGTGATACGCAGTATTTT.

V usage is TRBV7-3 and J usage is TRBJ2-1; D is possibly TRBD1 (5 bases). The CDR3 length is 12 residues. Between the trimmed V and J ends, which lost 1 base and 7 bases, there was a span of 5 bases. The germline V gene encodes CDR1 SGHTA and CDR2 FQGTGA. The CDR3 DNA sequence: TGTGCCAGCAGCTTAAAGGGGAATGAGCAGTTCTTC. This sequence encodes CASSLKGNEQFF.

This chain uses TRBV5-1 with TRBJ2-7; D is perhaps TRBD1 or TRBD2 (5 bases each). CDR3 length equals 17 residues. Germline loops: CDR1 SGHRS, CDR2 YFSETQ. The V end was cut by 4 bases, the J end by 0 bases, with 20 bases between. The CDR3 loop reads CASSLGPMTGTSYEQYF. The CDR3, as DNA: TGCGCCAGCAGCCTGGGCCCGATGACGGGGACCTCCTACGAGCAGTACTTC.

The chain employs TRBV7-9 and TRBJ1-1; 7 positions match TRBD1. The V gene's germline CDR1 is SEHNR and CDR2 FQNEAQ (reference sequence). The CDR3 is 16 amino acids. The junction had 12 bases not matched to a gene; V was cut back by 4 bases and J by 4 bases. CDR3 DNA sequence: TGTGCCAGCAGCTCCCGGACAGGCTTTCTGAGCACTGAAGCTTTCTTT. It translates to CASSSRTGFLSTEAFF.

This chain links TRBV4-1 with TRBJ2-1; 11 nucleotides align to TRBD2. After removal of 4 bases from V and 3 bases from J, the junction contained 5 bases not matched to a gene. In germline, CDR1 is MGHRA, CDR2 YSYEKL. CDR3 length: 16 residues. The CDR3 is CASSRTGTSGYNEQFF. In DNA form, the CDR3 reads TGCGCCAGCAGCCGCACCGGGACTAGCGGCTACAATGAGCAGTTCTTC.

The rearrangement uses TRBV5-8 and TRBJ2-3, with 10 bases aligning to TRBD2. This CDR3 is built from 15 residues. CDR1 is SGHTS, CDR2 YDEGEE, per germline. V was clipped by 4 bases and J by 3 bases; unmatched bases: 5. As DNA, the CDR3 is TGTGCCAGCAGCGAGGGACTAGCGAAGACAGATACGCAGTATTTT. Amino acids: CASSEGLAKTDTQYF.

The CDR3 coding sequence is TGTGCCATCAGTGACACAGAAACGACTAGTCGCAATGAGCAGTTCTTC. Translated, it gives CAISDTETTSRNEQFF. The chain joins TRBV10-3 to TRBJ2-1, with D possibly matching TRBD2 (6 bases). Trimming cost V 3 bases and J 6 bases, with 18 bases left between them. CDR1 and CDR2 from the germline V gene are ENHRY and SYGVKD. This CDR3 comprises 16 residues.

The count of this clone is one. The chain links TRBV6-5 to TRBJ2-3; TRBD1 aligns across 8 bases. The length of the CDR3 is 13 residues. J gave up 6 bases and V 8 bases, and 7 bases lay outside the gene matches. CDR1 is MNHEY, CDR2 SVGAGI, per germline. The CDR3 bases are TGTGCCAGCGGTCAGGGGGCGGCCGATACGCAGTATTTT. Translating it yields CASGQGAADTQYF.

V is TRBV6-5 and J is TRBJ1-1; D is unresolved. CDR3 length equals 15 residues. Germline V gene sequence: CDR1 MNHEY, CDR2 SVGAGI. V dropped 0 bases and J dropped 4 bases, with 12 bases sitting between them. CDR3 in DNA: TGTGCCAGCAGTTACTCGAGCCTGTGGGGCACTGAAGCTTTCTTT. Translation gives CASSYSSLWGTEAFF.

The chain carries TRBV19 and TRBJ2-4; 7 bases are shared with TRBD1. Germline lookup yields CDR1 LNHDA and CDR2 SQIVND (reference sequence). V lost 6 bases, J lost 1 base, and 0 bases stayed unmatched. The CDR3 totals 13 residues. DNA of the CDR3: TGTGCCAGTAGGGACAGGGCCAAAAACATTCAGTACTTC. Translation gives CASRDRAKNIQYF. Using reference TRBV19 and TRBJ2-4 for the parts outside the CDR3, the full variable domain is DGGITQSPKYLFRKEGQNVTLSCEQNLNHDAMYWYRQDPGQGLRLIYYSQIVNDFQKGDIAEGYSVSREKKESFPLTVTSAQKNPTAFYLCASRDRAKNIQYFGAGTRLSVL.

This sequence joins TRBV30 and TRBJ1-5; a weak D match, TRBD1 (5 bases). The CDR3 runs 13 residues. V lost 3 bases to trimming and J lost 5 bases, with 11 bases between them. Per the germline V gene, CDR1 is GTSNPN and CDR2 is SVGIG (reference sequence). The CDR3 region has the DNA TGTGCCTGGAGCATCAGGGACCATCAGCCCCAGCATTTT. It yields the protein CAWSIRDHQPQHF.

This clone was observed once. This chain links TRBV11-2 with TRBJ2-4, with 16 bases identical to TRBD2. This CDR3 has 19 residues. The ends lost 1 base at V and 2 bases at J; junction bases unmatched: 5. From germline, CDR1 is SGHAT and CDR2 FQNNGV. As DNA, the CDR3 is TGTGCCAGCAGCTTAGCAGGGACTAGCGGGAGGGAATCCAAAAACATTCAGTACTTC. It translates to CASSLAGTSGRESKNIQYF.

This clone came up once. CDR3 coding DNA: TGCGCCAGCAGCCTCGGGGACAGAATTTACTACGAGCAGTACTTC. This gives the protein CASSLGDRIYYEQYF. The chain recombines TRBV5-1 with TRBJ2-7, with 7 bases aligning to TRBD1. The V segment lost 4 bases and the J segment 3 bases; nucleotides outside the gene matches: 10. This CDR3 region has 15 residues. Germline V gene lookup returns CDR1 SGHRS and CDR2 YFSETQ.

The rearrangement joins TRBV19 to TRBJ2-3; 9 bases are shared with TRBD2. This CDR3 contains 14 residues. The germline V gene encodes CDR1 LNHDA and CDR2 SQIVND (reference sequence). The ends lost 6 bases at V and 6 bases at J; junction bases unmatched: 7. CDR3 in DNA: TGTGCCAGTAGGCCATTAGCGGGAGCGGATACGCAGTATTTT. Translating gives CASRPLAGADTQYF.

V usage is TRBV14 and J usage is TRBJ2-5, with D perhaps matching TRBD1 (6 bases). Trimming left V 1 base short and J 9 bases short, with 12 bases between. Germline values: CDR1 SGHDN, CDR2 FVKESK. The CDR3 extends over 13 amino acids. CDR3 coding DNA: TGTGCCAGCAGCCAAGTGGGGGCCGGGGCCCAGTACTTC. It translates to CASSQVGAGAQYF.

The V call is TRBV19, the J call TRBJ1-5; TRBD1 matches 9 bases. V lost 1 base to trimming and J lost 6 bases; unmatched junction nucleotides: 4. The length of the CDR3 is 15 residues. Per the germline V gene, CDR1 is LNHDA and CDR2 is SQIVND (reference sequence). The CDR3: CASSIGTGGIQPQHF. For the CDR3, the DNA is TGTGCCAGTAGTATAGGAACAGGGGGCATTCAGCCCCAGCATTTT.

The chain has TRBV5-4 and TRBJ1-6; the match to TRBD1 covers 9 bases. This CDR3 is built from 17 residues. V trimming: 4 bases; J trimming: 9 bases; junction bases outside the gene matches: 14. The germline V gene has CDR1 SGHNT and CDR2 YYREEE (reference sequence). The CDR3 bases are TGTGCCAGCAGCGTAGAGAATACAGGGGGCGTTGGTTCACCCCTCCACTTT. Its translation: CASSVENTGGVGSPLHF.

The genes are TRBV7-2 and TRBJ2-7; D is unclear. The V and J ends lost 1 base and 5 bases respectively, with 12 bases between them. Per germline, CDR1 SGHTA and CDR2 FQGNSA. CDR3 length: 14 amino acids. The chain's CDR3 is CASSLVPFLDEQYF. For the CDR3, the DNA is TGTGCCAGCAGCTTAGTTCCGTTTTTGGACGAGCAGTACTTC.

This chain connects TRBV30 to TRBJ2-2; D ambiguous. From germline, CDR1 is GTSNPN and CDR2 SVGIG (reference sequence). The CDR3 is 12 residues long. Trimming took off 3 bases at V and 4 bases at J, with 6 bases between the two ends. CDR3 amino acids: CAWSPFTGELFF. CDR3 DNA sequence: TGTGCCTGGAGCCCTTTCACCGGGGAGCTGTTTTTT. Full variable domain (remainder filled in from reference TRBV30 and TRBJ2-2): SQTIHQWPATLVQPVGSPLSLECTVEGTSNPNLYWYRQAAGRGLQLLFYSVGIGQISSEVPQNLSASRPQDRQFILSSKKLLLSDSGFYLCAWSPFTGELFFGEGSRLTVL.

This chain links TRBV20-1 with TRBJ2-2; no clear D gene. V gave up 6 bases and J gave up 3 bases, with 5 bases separating them. This CDR3 is 11 amino acids long. In germline, CDR1 is DFQATT, CDR2 SNEGSKA (reference sequence). CDR3 coding DNA: TGCAGTGCCAGCTACACCGGGGAGCTGTTTTTT. Its translation: CSASYTGELFF.

This clone has just one count. This rearrangement joins TRBV2 to TRBJ2-7; 8 positions match TRBD2. The germline gives CDR1 SNHLY, CDR2 FYNNEI. The V gene end was trimmed by 6 bases and the J gene end by 0 bases; junction bases not matched to a gene: 16. The CDR3 is 18 amino acids. CDR3 DNA: TGTGCCAGCAGCCCCTGGGGATCCGGGAGGGCCGTCTCCTACGAGCAGTACTTC. As protein: CASSPWGSGRAVSYEQYF.

This chain joins TRBV30 and TRBJ2-3; TRBD2 agrees at 8 bases. After removal of 3 bases from V and 3 bases from J, the junction contained 2 bases not matched to a gene. The length of the CDR3 is 13 residues. Germline loops: CDR1 GTSNPN, CDR2 SVGIG (reference sequence). The CDR3 sequence is CAWSSGGTDTQYF. The CDR3 bases are TGTGCCTGGAGCTCGGGGGGGACAGATACGCAGTATTTT.

The chain employs TRBV5-1 and TRBJ1-3; the match to TRBD1 covers 10 bases. The CDR3 totals 20 residues. Germline CDR1 and CDR2: SGHRS and YFSETQ. V shed 4 bases and J 0 bases; nucleotides not matched to a gene: 16. DNA of the CDR3: TGCGCCAGCAGCCCGGCCGGGGGGACAGGGGTCCTCAGCTCTGGAAACACCATATATTTT. Protein product: CASSPAGGTGVLSSGNTIYF. Using reference TRBV5-1 and TRBJ1-3 for the parts outside the CDR3, the full variable domain is KAGVTQTPRYLIKTRGQQVTLSCSPISGHRSVSWYQQTPGQGLQFLFEYFSETQRNKGNFPGRFSGRQFSNSRSEMNVSTLELGDSALYLCASSPAGGTGVLSSGNTIYFGEGSWLTVV.